This T cell receptor (beta chain) is drawn from a study of blood T cell repertoires in COVID-19. Study in general: Whether acute or convalescent, the COVID-19 samples came from the United States, Italy and Spain. T cells, B-cell-depleted T cells, or PBMCs supplied cDNA or gDNA.

Original data processing: Reference gene primers were amplified, and this amplification served to estimate nucleated cell counts. The assay was immunoSEQ multiplex PCR, and TCRdb's table has in-frame clones only and misses some. The V and J calls and clone size were taken over from that table, and D and trimming were inferred from the DNA. This table has 350,000 or so clones, around 87% appearing once. Germline V gene lookup returns CDR1 MNHNS and CDR2 SASEGT. There are 17 residues in the CDR3. As regards this clone: At one end, the junction sequence differs from germline, possibly due to a read error.

This chain connects TRBV6-1 to TRBJ2-7; possible D gene TRBD1, 6 bases. Sequenced material: peripheral blood. This TCR was sampled from a man between 18 and 29 years old with active or convalescent COVID-19. CDR3 residues: CASREAPRDKGAYEQYF. Here the CDR3 DNA reads TGTGCCAGCAGGGAAGCTCCTCGGGACAAGGGTGCCTACGAGCAGTACTTC.